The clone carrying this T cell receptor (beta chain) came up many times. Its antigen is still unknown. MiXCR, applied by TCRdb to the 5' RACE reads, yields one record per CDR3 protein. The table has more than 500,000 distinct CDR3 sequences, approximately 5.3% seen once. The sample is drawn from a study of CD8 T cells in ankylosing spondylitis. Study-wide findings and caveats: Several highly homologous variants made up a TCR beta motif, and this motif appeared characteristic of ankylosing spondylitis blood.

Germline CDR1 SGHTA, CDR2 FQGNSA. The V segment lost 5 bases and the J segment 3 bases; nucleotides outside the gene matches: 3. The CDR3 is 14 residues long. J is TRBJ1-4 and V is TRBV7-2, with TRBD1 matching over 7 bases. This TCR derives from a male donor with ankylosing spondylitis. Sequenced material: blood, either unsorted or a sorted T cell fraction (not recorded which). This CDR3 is CASSRQGPNEKLFF. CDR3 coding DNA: TGTGCCAGCAGCCGACAGGGCCCTAATGAAAAACTGTTTTTT.